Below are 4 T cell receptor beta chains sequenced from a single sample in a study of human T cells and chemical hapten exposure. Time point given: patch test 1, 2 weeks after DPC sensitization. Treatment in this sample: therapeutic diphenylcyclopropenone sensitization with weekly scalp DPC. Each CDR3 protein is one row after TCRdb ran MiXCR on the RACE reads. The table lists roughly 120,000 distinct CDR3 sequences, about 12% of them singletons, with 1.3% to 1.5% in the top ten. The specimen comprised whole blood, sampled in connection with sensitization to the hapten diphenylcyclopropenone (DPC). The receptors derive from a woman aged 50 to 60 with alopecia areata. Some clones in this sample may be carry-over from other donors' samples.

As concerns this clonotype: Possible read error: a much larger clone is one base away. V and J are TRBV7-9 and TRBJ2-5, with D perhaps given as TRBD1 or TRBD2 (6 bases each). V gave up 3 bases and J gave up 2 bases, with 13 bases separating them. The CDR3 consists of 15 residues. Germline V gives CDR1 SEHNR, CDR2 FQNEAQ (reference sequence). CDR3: CASSLAGHTQETQYF. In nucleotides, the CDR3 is TGTGCCAGCAGCTTGGCGGGACACACACAAGAGACCCAGTACTTC.

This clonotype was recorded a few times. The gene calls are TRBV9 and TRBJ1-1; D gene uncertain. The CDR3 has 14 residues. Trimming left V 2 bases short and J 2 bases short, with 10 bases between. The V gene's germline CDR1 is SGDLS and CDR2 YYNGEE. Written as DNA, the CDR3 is TGTGCCAGCAGCGTTTCGAGCCAAAACACTGAAGCTTTCTTT. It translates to CASSVSSQNTEAFF.

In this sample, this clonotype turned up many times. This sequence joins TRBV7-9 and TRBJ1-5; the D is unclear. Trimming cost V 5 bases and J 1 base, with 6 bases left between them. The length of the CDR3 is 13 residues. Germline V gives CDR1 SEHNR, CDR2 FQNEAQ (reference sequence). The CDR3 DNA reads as TGTGCCAGCAGCCCGGACAGCAATCAGCCCCAGCATTTT. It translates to CASSPDSNQPQHF.

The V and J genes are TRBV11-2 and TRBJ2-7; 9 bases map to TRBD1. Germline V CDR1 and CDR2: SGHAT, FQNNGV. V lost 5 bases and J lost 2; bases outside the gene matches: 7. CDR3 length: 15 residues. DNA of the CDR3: TGTGCCAGCAGCCCAAGCGGGACAGGGACCTACGAGCAGTACTTC. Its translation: CASSPSGTGTYEQYF.